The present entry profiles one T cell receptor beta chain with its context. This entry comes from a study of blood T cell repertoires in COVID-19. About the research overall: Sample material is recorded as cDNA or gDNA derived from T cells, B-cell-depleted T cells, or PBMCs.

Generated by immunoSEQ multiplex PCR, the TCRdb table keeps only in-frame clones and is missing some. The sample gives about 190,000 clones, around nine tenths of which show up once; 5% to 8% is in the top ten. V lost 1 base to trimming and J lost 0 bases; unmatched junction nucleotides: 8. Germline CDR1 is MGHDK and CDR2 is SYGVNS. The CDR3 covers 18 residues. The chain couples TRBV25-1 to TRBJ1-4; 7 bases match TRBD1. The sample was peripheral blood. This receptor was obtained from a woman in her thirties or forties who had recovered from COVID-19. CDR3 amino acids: CASSEWDSALATNEKLFF. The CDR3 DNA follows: TGTGCCAGCAGTGAATGGGACAGCGCCCTCGCAACTAATGAAAAACTGTTTTTT.